The 31 T cell receptor beta chains below all came from one sample that was sequenced in a study of monozygotic twins with inflammatory bowel disease. TCRdb reanalyzed the 5' RACE reads and collapses them to one entry per CDR3 protein, without DNA. Its table lists 150,000 to 200,000 distinct CDR3 sequences. The specimen sequenced was blood. The receptors here all came from a human donor with ulcerative colitis or Crohn's disease, or a healthy co-twin of an affected twin (not recorded which).

CDR3 amino acids: CASSLESGAGYEQYF. V gene TRBV5-1 combines with J gene TRBJ2-7; the D call from TCRdb, TRBD1, cannot be confirmed without DNA. The CDR3 consists of 15 residues. The V gene's germline CDR1 is SGHRS and CDR2 YFSETQ.

This sequence joins TRBV7-9 and TRBJ2-2; the D call from TCRdb, TRBD1, cannot be confirmed without DNA. Germline loops: CDR1 SEHNR, CDR2 FQNEAQ (reference sequence). This CDR3 spans 14 amino acids. CDR3 residues: CASSGTGETGELFF.

The CDR3 loop is CSAGPAETQYF. The V call is TRBV20-1, the J call TRBJ2-5; without DNA, the TCRdb call of TRBD2 cannot be checked. The CDR3 extends over 11 amino acids. Germline V gives CDR1 DFQATT, CDR2 SNEGSKA (reference sequence).

The rearrangement joins TRBV5-1 to TRBJ2-1; the TCRdb call, TRBD1, lacks DNA for checking. CDR3 length: 16 residues. Looked up from germline, CDR1 is SGHRS and CDR2 is YFSETQ. Here the CDR3 reads CASSLAGTGGHNEQFF.

This chain joins TRBV6-6 and TRBJ2-2. This CDR3 is built from 12 residues. Per the germline V gene, CDR1 is MNHNY and CDR2 is SVGAGI (reference sequence). The chain's CDR3 is CATSSNTGELFF.

The V call is TRBV5-1, the J call TRBJ1-1. Looked up from germline, CDR1 is SGHRS and CDR2 is YFSETQ. The CDR3 runs to 13 residues. The chain's CDR3 is CASSFDANTEAFF.

The genes are TRBV7-2 and TRBJ2-7; TCRdb names TRBD1, which stays unverified in the absence of DNA. The CDR3 has 15 amino acids. The germline V gene encodes CDR1 SGHTA and CDR2 FQGNSA. The CDR3 loop is CASSLRQGVSYEQYF. Full variable domain (outside the CDR3, taken from reference TRBV7-2 and TRBJ2-7): GAGVSQSPSNKVTEKGKDVELRCDPISGHTALYWYRQSLGQGLEFLIYFQGNSAPDKSGLPSDRFSAERTGGSVSTLTIQRTQQEDSAVYLCASSLRQGVSYEQYFGPGTRLTVT.

The V gene is TRBV6-1, the J gene TRBJ1-2; absent DNA, TCRdb's TRBD1 call cannot be checked. The length of the CDR3 is 13 residues. In germline, CDR1 is MNHNS, CDR2 SASEGT. The CDR3 region is CASLGREGGGYTF.

The chain joins TRBV20-1 to TRBJ1-2. The CDR3 runs to 13 residues. Germline assignment: CDR1 DFQATT and CDR2 SNEGSKA (reference sequence). CDR3: CSASGVSGYGYTF.

The chain has TRBV7-2 and TRBJ2-5; the TCRdb call, TRBD2, lacks DNA for checking. CDR3 length: 16 amino acids. Germline V gives CDR1 SGHTA, CDR2 FQGNSA. The CDR3 loop reads CASSPNAGTFQETQYF.

This rearrangement joins TRBV30 to TRBJ2-1; there is no DNA to check the TCRdb D call of TRBD2. Germline CDR1 and CDR2: GTSNPN and SVGIG (reference sequence). CDR3 length equals 14 residues. This chain's CDR3 is CAWGNGGSYNEQFF.

The V and J genes are TRBV29-1 and TRBJ1-2; TCRdb designates TRBD1, a call that cannot be tested without DNA. CDR3 size: 14 residues. Looked up from germline, CDR1 is SQVTM and CDR2 is ANQGSEA. The CDR3 sequence: CSVVRHGPRQGYTF.

V gene TRBV18 combines with J gene TRBJ2-5; TCRdb reports TRBD1, a call that lacks DNA to check it against. Germline CDR1 is KGHSH and CDR2 is LQKENI. The CDR3 extends over 15 amino acids. CDR3 sequence reads: CASSPPLIGTETQYF.

This chain links TRBV20-1 with TRBJ1-1; the D call of TRBD1 rests on TCRdb alone, since no DNA is present to check it. Germline CDR1 DFQATT, CDR2 SNEGSKA (reference sequence). The CDR3 is 13 amino acids. CDR3 region: CSAADRVKGEAFF.

J is TRBJ2-5 and V is TRBV7-2. Looked up from germline, CDR1 is SGHTA and CDR2 is FQGNSA. This CDR3 is 11 amino acids long. CDR3 loop: CASSYRETQYF.

The chain recombines TRBV4-3 with TRBJ1-2. Germline V gene data show CDR1 as LGHNA and CDR2 as YSLEER. The CDR3 sequence is 15 residues long. CDR3 sequence: CASSQDLSSLYGYTF.

CDR3 amino acids: CSAQTSGGVTDTQYF. The chain employs TRBV20-1 and TRBJ2-3; no DNA is available, so the TRBD2 call from TCRdb remains unchecked. The CDR3 length is 15 residues. Germline V lookup: CDR1 DFQATT, CDR2 SNEGSKA (reference sequence).

The chain joins TRBV15 to TRBJ2-7. The germline CDR1 and CDR2 sequences are LNHNV and YYDKDF (reference sequence). The CDR3 is 14 amino acids. The chain's CDR3 is CATSRDRTAYEQYF.

The rearrangement joins TRBV20-1 to TRBJ2-2; TCRdb returns TRBD2, unconfirmable since there is no DNA. Germline lookup yields CDR1 DFQATT and CDR2 SNEGSKA (reference sequence). This CDR3 comprises 18 residues. This chain's CDR3 is CSARDRRAGGRFTGELFF.

The genes are TRBV6-2 or TRBV6-3 and TRBJ1-1; as DNA is missing, the TRBD1 call by TCRdb cannot be tested. This CDR3 has 15 amino acids. Germline V gene data show CDR1 as MNHEY and CDR2 as SVGEGT. The CDR3 protein is CASSSDRATSTEAFF.

V usage is TRBV7-2 and J usage is TRBJ2-3; TCRdb reports TRBD1, a call that lacks DNA to check it against. Germline values: CDR1 SGHTA, CDR2 FQGNSA. The CDR3 is made up of 13 amino acids. The CDR3 region is CASSLARGDTQYF.

V gene TRBV5-1 combines with J gene TRBJ1-2. The CDR3 consists of 14 residues. Germline V gene data show CDR1 as SGHRS and CDR2 as YFSETQ. The CDR3 sequence: CASSEDQVLYGYTF. The variable domain in full, with the rest retrieved from reference TRBV5-1 and TRBJ1-2, is KAGVTQTPRYLIKTRGQQVTLSCSPISGHRSVSWYQQTPGQGLQFLFEYFSETQRNKGNFPGRFSGRQFSNSRSEMNVSTLELGDSALYLCASSEDQVLYGYTFGSGTRLTVV.

This sequence joins TRBV24-1 and TRBJ1-5; TCRdb picks TRBD1, but there is no DNA to check that call. The germline V gene encodes CDR1 KGHDR and CDR2 SFDVKD. The CDR3 is 12 amino acids. The CDR3 sequence: CATSERDQPQHF.

V gene TRBV13 combines with J gene TRBJ1-6. The CDR3 runs 15 residues. The germline V gene encodes CDR1 PRHDT and CDR2 FYEKMQ (reference sequence). The CDR3 loop reads CASSFGQALNSPLHF.

CDR3 protein: CASSEATRSRGSDTQYF. This chain links TRBV11-3 with TRBJ2-3; TCRdb reports TRBD1, a call that lacks DNA to check it against. This CDR3 is 17 amino acids long. CDR1 is SGHNT and CDR2 is YENEEA in the germline V gene.

CDR3 residues: CSGTLAGGYEQYF. The J gene is TRBJ2-7, the V gene TRBV29-1; with no DNA, the TCRdb D assignment of TRBD2 cannot be verified. Germline CDR1 SQVTM, CDR2 ANQGSEA. This CDR3 has 13 amino acids.

This rearrangement joins TRBV4-3 to TRBJ2-2; with no DNA, the TCRdb D assignment of TRBD1 cannot be verified. The CDR3 totals 16 residues. CDR1 is LGHNA and CDR2 is YSLEER in the germline V gene. The CDR3 reads CASSQGRQGTTGELFF.

V and J are TRBV29-1 and TRBJ2-1. This CDR3 region has 12 residues. CDR1 is SQVTM and CDR2 is ANQGSEA in the germline V gene. The CDR3 is CSVVVDNYEQFF.

The CDR3 spells CASSDKTGGSSGYTF. The chain has TRBV5-8 and TRBJ1-2; TCRdb's D call of TRBD1 is untestable without DNA. Germline-derived CDR1 and CDR2 are SGHTS and YDEGEE. This CDR3 is built from 15 residues.

The V call is TRBV4-3, the J call TRBJ2-1; TCRdb reports TRBD2, a call that lacks DNA to check it against. The CDR3 has 17 residues. The germline CDR1 and CDR2 sequences are LGHNA and YSLEER. The CDR3 reads CASSQDRLAGSYNEQFF.

This chain joins TRBV5-4 and TRBJ2-1; the D gene TCRdb calls, TRBD2, cannot be checked with no DNA. This CDR3 has 18 residues. Germline CDR1 SGHNT, CDR2 YYREEE (reference sequence). The CDR3 region is CASSLTSGGGKSYNEQFF. Filled out from reference TRBV5-4 and TRBJ2-1, the complete variable domain reads ETGVTQSPTHLIKTRGQQVTLRCSSQSGHNTVSWYQQALGQGPQFIFQYYREEENGRGNFPPRFSGLQFPNYSSELNVNALELDDSALYLCASSLTSGGGKSYNEQFFGPGTRLTVL.